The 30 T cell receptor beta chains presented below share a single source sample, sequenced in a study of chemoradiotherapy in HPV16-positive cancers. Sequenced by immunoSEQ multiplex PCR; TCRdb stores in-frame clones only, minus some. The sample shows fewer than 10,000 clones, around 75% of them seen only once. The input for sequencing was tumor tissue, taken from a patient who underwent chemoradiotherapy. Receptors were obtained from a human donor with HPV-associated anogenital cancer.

The CDR3 sequence: CASGRRNRENNSPLHF. The CDR3, as DNA: TGTGCCAGCGGACGTCGCAACAGGGAAAATAATTCACCCCTCCACTTT. The chain couples TRBV2 to TRBJ1-6, with D perhaps TRBD1 (6 bases). Germline CDR1 SNHLY, CDR2 FYNNEI. Trimming pared 8 bases from V and 5 bases from J, leaving 19 bases between. This CDR3 comprises 16 residues.

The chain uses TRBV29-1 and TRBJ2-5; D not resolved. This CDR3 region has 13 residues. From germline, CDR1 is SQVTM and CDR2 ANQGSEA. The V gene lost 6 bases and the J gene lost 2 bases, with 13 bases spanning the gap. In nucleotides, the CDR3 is TGCAGCGTAGTGCGGAAAACTCAAGAGACCCAGTACTTC. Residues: CSVVRKTQETQYF.

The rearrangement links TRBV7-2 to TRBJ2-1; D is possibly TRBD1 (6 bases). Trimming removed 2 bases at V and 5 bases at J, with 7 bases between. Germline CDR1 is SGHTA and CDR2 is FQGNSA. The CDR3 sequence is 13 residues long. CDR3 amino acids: CASSLNRDNEQFF. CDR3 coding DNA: TGTGCCAGCAGCTTAAACAGGGACAATGAGCAGTTCTTC.

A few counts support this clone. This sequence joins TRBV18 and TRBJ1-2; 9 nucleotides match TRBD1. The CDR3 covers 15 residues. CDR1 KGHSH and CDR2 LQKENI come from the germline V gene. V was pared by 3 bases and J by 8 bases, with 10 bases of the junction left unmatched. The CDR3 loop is CASSPKAQGALGYTF. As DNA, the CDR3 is TGTGCCAGCTCACCTAAAGCACAGGGGGCTCTCGGCTACACCTTC.

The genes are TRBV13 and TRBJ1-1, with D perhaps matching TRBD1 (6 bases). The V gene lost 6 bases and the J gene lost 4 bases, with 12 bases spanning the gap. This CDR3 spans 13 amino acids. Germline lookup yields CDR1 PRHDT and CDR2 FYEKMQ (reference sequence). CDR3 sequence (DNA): TGTGCCAGCAGTCCTGGGGGCCTCACTGAAGCTTTCTTT. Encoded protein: CASSPGGLTEAFF.

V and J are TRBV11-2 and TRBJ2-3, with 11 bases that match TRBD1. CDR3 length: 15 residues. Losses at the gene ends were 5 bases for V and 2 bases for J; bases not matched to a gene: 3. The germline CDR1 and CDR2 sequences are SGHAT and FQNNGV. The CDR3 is CASSRGQGVTDTQYF. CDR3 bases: TGTGCCAGCAGCCGGGGACAGGGGGTCACAGATACGCAGTATTTT.

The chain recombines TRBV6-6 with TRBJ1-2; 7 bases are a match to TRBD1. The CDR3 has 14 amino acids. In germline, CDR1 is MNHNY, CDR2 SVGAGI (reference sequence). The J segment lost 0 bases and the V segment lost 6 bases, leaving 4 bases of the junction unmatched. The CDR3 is CASSLTGTNYGYTF. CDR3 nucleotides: TGTGCCAGCAGCTTGACAGGGACTAACTATGGCTACACCTTC.

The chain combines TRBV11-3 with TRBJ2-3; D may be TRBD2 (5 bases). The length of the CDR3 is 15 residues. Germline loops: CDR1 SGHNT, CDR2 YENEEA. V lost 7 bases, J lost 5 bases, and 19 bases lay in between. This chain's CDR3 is CASTMGPGVRDTQYF. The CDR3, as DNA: TGTGCCAGCACCATGGGCCCCGGGGTTAGAGATACGCAGTATTTT.

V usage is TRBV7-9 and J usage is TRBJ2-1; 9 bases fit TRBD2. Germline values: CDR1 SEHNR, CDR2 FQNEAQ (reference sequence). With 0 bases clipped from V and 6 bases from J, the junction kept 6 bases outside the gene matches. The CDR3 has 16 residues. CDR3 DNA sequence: TGTGCCAGCAGCTTAGCTAGCGGGGGTCCCACCAATGAGCAGTTCTTC. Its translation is CASSLASGGPTNEQFF.

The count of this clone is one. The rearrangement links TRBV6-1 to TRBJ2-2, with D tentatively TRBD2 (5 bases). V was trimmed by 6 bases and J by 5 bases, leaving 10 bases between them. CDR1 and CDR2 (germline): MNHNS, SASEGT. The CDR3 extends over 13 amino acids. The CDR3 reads CASRKGETGELFF. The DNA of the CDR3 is TGTGCCAGCAGAAAGGGAGAAACCGGGGAGCTGTTTTTT.

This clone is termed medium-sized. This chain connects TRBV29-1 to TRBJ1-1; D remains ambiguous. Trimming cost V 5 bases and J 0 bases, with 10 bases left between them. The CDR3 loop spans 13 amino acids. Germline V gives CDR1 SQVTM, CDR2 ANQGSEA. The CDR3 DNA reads TGCAGCGTTCGATCGGGCATGAACACTGAAGCTTTCTTT. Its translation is CSVRSGMNTEAFF.

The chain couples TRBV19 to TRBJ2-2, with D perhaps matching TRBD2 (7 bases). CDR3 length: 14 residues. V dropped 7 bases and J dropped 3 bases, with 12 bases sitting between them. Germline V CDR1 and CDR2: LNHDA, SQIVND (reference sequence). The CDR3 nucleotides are TGTGCCAGTACCGAGGGGGGGTACACCGGGGAGCTGTTTTTT. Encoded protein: CASTEGGYTGELFF.

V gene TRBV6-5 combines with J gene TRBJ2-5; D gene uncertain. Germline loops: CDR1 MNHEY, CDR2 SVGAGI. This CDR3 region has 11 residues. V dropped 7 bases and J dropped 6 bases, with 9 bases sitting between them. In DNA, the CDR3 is TGTGCCAGCAACCATCTGAAGACCCAGTACTTC. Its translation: CASNHLKTQYF.

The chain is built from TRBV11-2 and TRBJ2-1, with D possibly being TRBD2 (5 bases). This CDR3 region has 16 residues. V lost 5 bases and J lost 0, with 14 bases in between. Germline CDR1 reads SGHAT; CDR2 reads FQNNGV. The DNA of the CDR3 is TGTGCCAGCAGCACGCGGACTCGGAGCTCCTACAATGAGCAGTTCTTC. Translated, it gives CASSTRTRSSYNEQFF.

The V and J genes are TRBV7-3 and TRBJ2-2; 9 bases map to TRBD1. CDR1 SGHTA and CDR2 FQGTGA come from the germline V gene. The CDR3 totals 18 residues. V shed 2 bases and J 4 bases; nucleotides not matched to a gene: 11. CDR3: CASSLWPIGQGFTGELFF. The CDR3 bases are TGTGCCAGCAGCTTATGGCCGATCGGACAGGGGTTCACCGGGGAGCTGTTTTTT. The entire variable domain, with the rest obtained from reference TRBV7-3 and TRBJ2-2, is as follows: GAGVSQTPSNKVTEKGKYVELRCDPISGHTALYWYRQSLGQGPEFLIYFQGTGAADDSGLPNDRFFAVRPEGSVSTLKIQRTERGDSAVYLCASSLWPIGQGFTGELFFGEGSRLTVL.

CDR3 sequence (DNA): TGTGCCAGCAGCTCCAGATACGGACAGGGGGCAGAGACCCAGTACTTC. Its translation: CASSSRYGQGAETQYF. V is TRBV7-6 and J is TRBJ2-5; TRBD1 agrees at 11 bases. V dropped 4 bases and J dropped 4; count of bases not matched to a gene: 8. Germline lookup yields CDR1 SGHVS and CDR2 FNYEAQ. The CDR3 spans 16 residues.

This CDR3 reads CAWSVRSARPDYGYTF. In DNA, the CDR3 is TGTGCCTGGAGTGTACGGTCTGCGAGACCAGACTATGGCTACACCTTC. The rearrangement uses TRBV30 and TRBJ1-2; D is unresolved. V dropped 0 bases and J dropped 3 bases, with 17 bases sitting between them. Germline loops: CDR1 GTSNPN, CDR2 SVGIG (reference sequence). The CDR3 has 16 residues.

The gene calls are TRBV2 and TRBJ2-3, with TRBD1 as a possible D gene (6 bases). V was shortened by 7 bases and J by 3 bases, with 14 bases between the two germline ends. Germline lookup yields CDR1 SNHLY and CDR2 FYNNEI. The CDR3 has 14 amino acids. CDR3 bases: TGTGCCAGCACCCTAGACAGGTCGACAGATACGCAGTATTTT. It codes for CASTLDRSTDTQYF.

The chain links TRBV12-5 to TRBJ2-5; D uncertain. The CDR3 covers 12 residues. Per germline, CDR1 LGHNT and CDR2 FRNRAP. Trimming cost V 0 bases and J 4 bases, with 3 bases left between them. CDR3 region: CASGLVGETQYF. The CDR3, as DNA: TGTGCTAGTGGTTTGGTCGGAGAGACCCAGTACTTC.

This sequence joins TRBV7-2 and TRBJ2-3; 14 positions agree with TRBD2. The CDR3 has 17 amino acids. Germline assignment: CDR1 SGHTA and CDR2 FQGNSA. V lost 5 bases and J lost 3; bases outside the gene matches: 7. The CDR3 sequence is CASSLGTSGSTTDTQYF. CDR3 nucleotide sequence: TGTGCCAGCAGCCTCGGGACTAGCGGGAGTACGACAGATACGCAGTATTTT.

CDR3 sequence: CASNSGSSDTQYF. The CDR3 DNA follows: TGTGCCAGCAATAGCGGGAGCTCAGATACGCAGTATTTT. This chain uses TRBV7-3 with TRBJ2-3, with TRBD2 identical over 9 bases. The CDR3 is 13 residues long. In germline, CDR1 is SGHTA, CDR2 FQGTGA. Trimming took 7 bases from V and 4 from J; bases not matched to a gene: 3.

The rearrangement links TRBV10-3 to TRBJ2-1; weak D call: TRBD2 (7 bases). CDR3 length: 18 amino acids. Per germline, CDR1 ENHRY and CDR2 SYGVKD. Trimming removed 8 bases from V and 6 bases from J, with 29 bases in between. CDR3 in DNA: TGTGCCATCGGGAATAATCTCGGGGGACATTGGGGGGGCAATGAGCAGTTCTTC. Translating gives CAIGNNLGGHWGGNEQFF.

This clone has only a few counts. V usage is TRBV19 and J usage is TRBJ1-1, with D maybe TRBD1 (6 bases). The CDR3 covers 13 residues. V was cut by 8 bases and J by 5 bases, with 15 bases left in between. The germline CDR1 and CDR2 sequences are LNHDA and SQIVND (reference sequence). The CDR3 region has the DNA TGTGCCAGTGTCGCGGGGGCGAAAACTGAAGCTTTCTTT. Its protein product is CASVAGAKTEAFF. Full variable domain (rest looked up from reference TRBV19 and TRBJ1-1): DGGITQSPKYLFRKEGQNVTLSCEQNLNHDAMYWYRQDPGQGLRLIYYSQIVNDFQKGDIAEGYSVSREKKESFPLTVTSAQKNPTAFYLCASVAGAKTEAFFGQGTRLTVV.

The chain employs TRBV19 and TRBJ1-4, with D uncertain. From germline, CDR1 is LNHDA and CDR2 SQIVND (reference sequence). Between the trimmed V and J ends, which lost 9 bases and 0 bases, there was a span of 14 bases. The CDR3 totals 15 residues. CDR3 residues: CASQVKGSTNEKLFF. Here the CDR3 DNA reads TGTGCCAGCCAAGTTAAGGGTTCAACTAATGAAAAACTGTTTTTT.

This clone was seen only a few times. This CDR3 reads CASSLFREFYGYTF. The CDR3 nucleotides read TGTGCCAGCAGCTTATTCAGGGAGTTCTATGGCTACACCTTC. The chain combines TRBV5-8 with TRBJ1-2; D perhaps matches TRBD1 (5 bases). The CDR3 runs 14 residues. Trimming left V 2 bases short and J 4 bases short, with 12 bases between. From germline, CDR1 is SGHTS and CDR2 YDEGEE.

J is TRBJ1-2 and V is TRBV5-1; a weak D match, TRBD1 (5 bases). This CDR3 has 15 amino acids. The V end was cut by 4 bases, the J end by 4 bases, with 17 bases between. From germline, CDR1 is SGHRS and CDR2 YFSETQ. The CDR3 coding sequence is TGCGCCAGCAGCCGTGTGGGGGAGAGCTCCTATGGCTACACCTTC. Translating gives CASSRVGESSYGYTF.

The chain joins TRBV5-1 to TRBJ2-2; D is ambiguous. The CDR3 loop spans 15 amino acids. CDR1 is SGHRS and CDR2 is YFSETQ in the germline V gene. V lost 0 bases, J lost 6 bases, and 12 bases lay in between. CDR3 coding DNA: TGCGCCAGCAGCTTGGCCTTAGGTGGGGCCGGGGAGCTGTTTTTT. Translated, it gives CASSLALGGAGELFF.

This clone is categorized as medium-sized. This CDR3 reads CASSRRTGGEDGYTF. The CDR3, as DNA: TGTGCCAGCAGCCGAAGGACAGGGGGGGAGGATGGCTACACCTTC. The rearrangement uses TRBV6-4 and TRBJ1-2; TRBD1 agrees at 10 bases. V was clipped by 6 bases and J by 6 bases; unmatched bases: 10. This CDR3 has 15 amino acids. Germline V gene data show CDR1 as MRHNA and CDR2 as SNTAGT.

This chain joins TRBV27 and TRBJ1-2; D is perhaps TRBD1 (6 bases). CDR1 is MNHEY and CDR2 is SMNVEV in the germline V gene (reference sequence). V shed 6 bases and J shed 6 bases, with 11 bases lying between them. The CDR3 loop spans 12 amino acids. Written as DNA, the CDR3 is TGTGCCAGCAGATCGAACAGGGATGGCTACACCTTC. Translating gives CASRSNRDGYTF.

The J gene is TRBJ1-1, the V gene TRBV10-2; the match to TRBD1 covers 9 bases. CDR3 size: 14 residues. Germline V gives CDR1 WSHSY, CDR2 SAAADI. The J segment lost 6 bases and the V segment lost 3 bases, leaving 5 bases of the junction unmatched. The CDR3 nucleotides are TGCGCCAGCAGTGATACAGGGGGCACCGCTGAAGCTTTCTTT. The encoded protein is CASSDTGGTAEAFF.